This T cell receptor (beta chain) was observed in a study of blood T cells in healthy people across ages. Overall study context: Capturing about one barcoded beta molecule per two T cells was achieved by template switching.

Combining a sample-barcoded 5' primer with a J-beta primer mix, a second PCR ran for about 6 to 11 cycles. A single record per CDR3 protein comes from TCRdb applying MiXCR to the 5' RACE reads. The sample comprises about 1.1 million distinct CDR3 sequences, 35% to 40% of which are singletons, and about an eighth rests with the top ten. The origin of this receptor is a man younger than 30 in good health. The source material was blood.

The CDR3 protein is CASSLTTDQETQYF. The CDR3, as DNA: TGTGCCAGCAGCTTGACGACAGATCAAGAGACCCAGTACTTC. The chain links TRBV5-5 to TRBJ2-5; D may be TRBD1 (5 bases). The CDR3 length is 14 residues. Trimming stripped 1 base from V and 2 bases from J, with 9 bases between. Per germline, CDR1 SGHKS and CDR2 YYEKEE (reference sequence).